Following are 11 T cell receptor beta chains from one sample sequenced in a study of T cell responses to AZD1222 COVID-19 vaccine. Profiling relied on immunoSEQ multiplex PCR, and the TCRdb table lists in-frame clones only, not all of them. The repertoire consists of roughly 180,000 clones, with more than 80% occurring once and the leading ten covering 6% to 8%. Sequencing was performed on peripheral blood, taken on day 0 of AZD1222 vaccination. The receptors come from an adult in good health.

The CDR3 nucleotides are TGTGCCAGTAGTATAGATCTTGAGCAACCTTATGGCTACACCTTC. It is translated as CASSIDLEQPYGYTF. The chain couples TRBV19 to TRBJ1-2; D is unclear. CDR3 length equals 15 residues. In germline, CDR1 is LNHDA, CDR2 SQIVND (reference sequence). V was clipped by 0 bases and J by 5 bases, with 13 bases between them.

This chain joins TRBV5-6 and TRBJ2-5; no definite D call. The germline V and J ends were trimmed by 3 bases and 2 bases, with 5 bases remaining between them. The CDR3 length is 12 residues. The V gene's germline CDR1 is SGHDT and CDR2 YYEEEE. The CDR3 protein is CASSSLQETQYF. CDR3 sequence (DNA): TGTGCCAGCAGCTCCCTACAAGAGACCCAGTACTTC.

The chain has TRBV30 and TRBJ2-2; 8 bases are a match to TRBD1. V lost 2 bases, J lost 9 bases, and 8 bases stayed unmatched. CDR3 length: 14 residues. Germline loops: CDR1 GTSNPN, CDR2 SVGIG (reference sequence). CDR3 amino acids: CAWSPRGRIRELFF. The CDR3 DNA is TGTGCCTGGAGTCCCAGGGGGCGCATCCGGGAGCTGTTTTTT. Full variable domain (remainder filled in from reference TRBV30 and TRBJ2-2): SQTIHQWPATLVQPVGSPLSLECTVEGTSNPNLYWYRQAAGRGLQLLFYSVGIGQISSEVPQNLSASRPQDRQFILSSKKLLLSDSGFYLCAWSPRGRIRELFFGEGSRLTVL.

This clone occurred once. The rearrangement links TRBV6-5 to TRBJ2-1; no clear D gene. Germline V gene lookup returns CDR1 MNHEY and CDR2 SVGAGI. This CDR3 is built from 14 residues. The germline V and J ends were trimmed by 7 bases and 5 bases, with 15 bases remaining between them. The CDR3 sequence is CASTGRHYNNEQFF. CDR3 nucleotide sequence: TGTGCCAGCACGGGTCGGCACTACAACAATGAGCAGTTCTTC.

V is TRBV12-3 or TRBV12-4 and J is TRBJ2-1; TRBD1 might be the D (5 bases). V shed 6 bases and J shed 5 bases, with 8 bases lying between them. The CDR3 is 12 amino acids. CDR3 residues: CASRGVNNEQFF. Here the CDR3 DNA reads TGTGCCAGCAGAGGGGTTAACAATGAGCAGTTCTTC.

This chain uses TRBV6-5 with TRBJ2-7, with 7 nucleotides matching TRBD1. Germline CDR1 reads MNHEY; CDR2 reads SVGAGI. The CDR3 covers 13 residues. The V and J ends lost 2 bases and 6 bases, in that order; junction bases with no gene match: 4. In DNA, the CDR3 is TGTGCCAGCAGTTACGGGACAGTGCTCGAGCAGTACGTC. This gives the protein CASSYGTVLEQYV.

A few counts support this clone. This rearrangement joins TRBV2 to TRBJ2-3; D is uncertain. This CDR3 has 12 residues. CDR1 is SNHLY and CDR2 is FYNNEI in the germline V gene. Between the trimmed V and J ends, which lost 4 bases and 3 bases, there was a span of 5 bases. Written as DNA, the CDR3 is TGTGCCAGCAGTGGAGGAACAGATACGCAGTATTTT. The encoded protein is CASSGGTDTQYF.

J is TRBJ1-4 and V is TRBV5-8; D gene uncertain. The CDR3 runs 17 residues. Germline CDR1 and CDR2: SGHTS and YDEGEE. Trimming removed 1 base at V and 0 bases at J, with 13 bases between. The CDR3 protein is CASSLFRAASTNEKLFF. As DNA, the CDR3 is TGTGCCAGCAGCTTGTTTCGGGCAGCTTCAACTAATGAAAAACTGTTTTTT. The complete variable domain, with remaining parts taken from reference TRBV5-8 and TRBJ1-4, reads EAGVTQSPTHLIKTRGQQATLRCSPISGHTSVYWYQQALGLGLQFLLWYDEGEERNRGNFPPRFSGRQFPNYSSELNVNALELEDSALYLCASSLFRAASTNEKLFFGSGTQLSVL.

The J gene is TRBJ2-1, the V gene TRBV5-4; D gene unclear. The germline gives CDR1 SGHNT, CDR2 YYREEE (reference sequence). This CDR3 has 12 amino acids. The V and J ends lost 2 bases and 7 bases respectively, with 7 bases between them. The CDR3 region has the DNA TGTGCCAGCAGCTTCGACTTTAATGAGCAGTTCTTC. Protein: CASSFDFNEQFF.

This chain joins TRBV6-5 and TRBJ2-7; D is unresolved. The CDR3 covers 14 residues. Per germline, CDR1 MNHEY and CDR2 SVGAGI. V was clipped by 5 bases and J by 3 bases, with 14 bases between them. CDR3 in amino acids: CASSPIDGRYEQYF. CDR3 DNA: TGTGCCAGCAGTCCGATCGACGGCCGCTACGAGCAGTACTTC.

This clone has only one observation. The genes are TRBV5-1 and TRBJ2-7; D may be TRBD2 (5 bases). Germline V lookup: CDR1 SGHRS, CDR2 YFSETQ. V lost 0 bases and J 3 bases, leaving 13 bases between the germline ends. CDR3 length: 15 residues. The CDR3 nucleotides read TGCGCCAGCAGCTTGGAGCCGGGGTCAGGCTACGAGCAGTACGTC. As protein: CASSLEPGSGYEQYV.